This T cell receptor beta chain is from a study of cytomegalovirus exposure and HLA in healthy donors. PCR primers comprised 60 Vbeta and 13 Jbeta primers. Produced via immunoSEQ multiplex PCR; TCRdb's table is partial and in-frame only. The table has under 200,000 clones, roughly 77% seen once; the top ten hold about 1.9%. Germline CDR1 is MNHNY and CDR2 is SVGAGI (reference sequence). The CDR3 is 15 residues long. Germline trimming cut 2 bases from V and 5 bases from J; bases unmatched to any gene: 6. This sequence was found in a woman between 18 and 30 years old in good health and CMV-seronegative. The chain has TRBV6-6 and TRBJ2-5; 9 bases match TRBD2. Input material: PBMCs. The CDR3 region is CASSYGLAIGETQYF. CDR3 coding DNA: TGTGCCAGCAGTTACGGACTAGCGATTGGTGAGACCCAGTACTTC.